The 13 T cell receptor beta chains in this list originate from one sample, sequenced in a study of T cell responses to AZD1222 COVID-19 vaccine. Clones were read by immunoSEQ multiplex PCR, and TCRdb kept only the in-frame ones, dropping some. The top ten hold about 1% of the sample, which has around 140,000 clones, around 90% seen once. Sequenced here: peripheral blood, sampled 28 days after the second AZD1222 dose. The receptors come from an adult who received the AZD1222 COVID-19 vaccine.

In this sample, this clone turned up a few times. The genes are TRBV19 and TRBJ2-2, with 9 bases lining up with TRBD2. V lost 1 base and J lost 4; bases outside the gene matches: 7. Germline loops: CDR1 LNHDA, CDR2 SQIVND (reference sequence). The CDR3 spans 17 residues. CDR3 coding DNA: TGTGCCAGTAGTATAGGCCCAAGCGGGAGGTTCACCGGGGAGCTGTTTTTT. Translated: CASSIGPSGRFTGELFF.

The chain recombines TRBV28 with TRBJ2-7; D possibly uses TRBD1 or TRBD2 (7 bases each). Trimming removed 6 bases from V and 3 bases from J, with 15 bases in between. Looked up from germline, CDR1 is MDHEN and CDR2 is SYDVKM. This CDR3 is 14 amino acids long. CDR3 in amino acids: CASSMAGDSYEQYF. CDR3 coding DNA: TGTGCCAGCAGCATGGCGGGGGACAGCTACGAGCAGTACTTC.

V usage is TRBV5-1 and J usage is TRBJ2-5; a possible D gene is TRBD2 (6 bases). V dropped 4 bases and J dropped 4 bases, with 11 bases sitting between them. The CDR3 extends over 13 amino acids. CDR1 SGHRS and CDR2 YFSETQ come from the germline V gene. The CDR3 DNA reads TGCGCCAGCAGCGGGGAGGACCTAGAGACCCAGTACTTC. Protein: CASSGEDLETQYF.

As DNA, the CDR3 is TGTGCCAGCAGGGGGTGGGTGGCCTACGAGCAGTACTTC. This gives the protein CASRGWVAYEQYF. The rearrangement uses TRBV11-2 and TRBJ2-7; D uncertain. Germline values: CDR1 SGHAT, CDR2 FQNNGV. Trimming removed 6 bases at V and 2 bases at J, with 11 bases between. This CDR3 contains 13 residues.

This chain links TRBV19 with TRBJ1-6; unclear D gene. V shed 0 bases and J shed 12 bases, with 6 bases lying between them. Germline V gives CDR1 LNHDA, CDR2 SQIVND (reference sequence). CDR3 length: 12 amino acids. For the CDR3, the DNA is TGTGCCAGTAGTATAGAAAGGAGACCCCTCCACTTT. Encoded protein: CASSIERRPLHF. Full variable domain (rest looked up from reference TRBV19 and TRBJ1-6): DGGITQSPKYLFRKEGQNVTLSCEQNLNHDAMYWYRQDPGQGLRLIYYSQIVNDFQKGDIAEGYSVSREKKESFPLTVTSAQKNPTAFYLCASSIERRPLHFGNGTRLTVT.

The rearrangement links TRBV28 to TRBJ1-6, with unresolved D. CDR1 is MDHEN, CDR2 SYDVKM, per germline. Trimming pared 2 bases from V and 10 bases from J, leaving 6 bases between. This CDR3 contains 12 residues. The CDR3 DNA reads TGTGCCAGCAGTTTAGATATGTCACCCCTCCACTTT. It codes for CASSLDMSPLHF.

V gene TRBV4-1 combines with J gene TRBJ2-3; D gene uncertain. The CDR3 is 17 residues long. In germline, CDR1 is MGHRA, CDR2 YSYEKL. Trimming left V 3 bases short and J 0 bases short, with 16 bases between. CDR3 protein: CASSQEVSPPSTDTQYF. The CDR3 DNA reads TGCGCCAGCAGCCAGGAAGTCTCTCCCCCTAGCACAGATACGCAGTATTTT.

The rearrangement links TRBV2 to TRBJ2-3; TRBD2 is a possible D gene (6 bases). Trimming shortened V by 8 bases and J by 5 bases, and 11 bases separated the two germline ends. The CDR3 is 12 amino acids. The germline CDR1 and CDR2 sequences are SNHLY and FYNNEI. The CDR3 sequence is CASGGLIDTQYF. In DNA form, the CDR3 reads TGTGCCAGCGGGGGGTTGATAGATACGCAGTATTTT.

V usage is TRBV3-1 (or the pseudogene TRBV3-2) and J usage is TRBJ1-5; possible D gene TRBD1, 6 bases. The length of the CDR3 is 14 residues. The V end lost 3 bases, the J end lost 9 bases, and 15 bases lay between the germline ends. Germline V lookup: CDR1 LGHDT, CDR2 YNNKEL (reference sequence). The CDR3 spells CASSQDTGLVPQHF. CDR3 DNA: TGTGCCAGCAGCCAGGATACAGGGCTTGTGCCCCAGCATTTT.

The chain is built from TRBV4-1 and TRBJ1-1, with 11 bases identical to TRBD1. Germline V gene lookup returns CDR1 MGHRA and CDR2 YSYEKL. This CDR3 region has 16 residues. The V gene end was trimmed by 1 base and the J gene end by 2 bases; junction bases not matched to a gene: 3. The CDR3 sequence is CASSQGTGGGNTEAFF. CDR3 nucleotide sequence: TGCGCCAGCAGCCAAGGGACAGGGGGCGGAAACACTGAAGCTTTCTTT.

The gene calls are TRBV5-1 and TRBJ2-5, with D perhaps assigned TRBD1 or TRBD2 (5 bases each). V was shortened by 0 bases and J by 5 bases, with 14 bases between the two germline ends. CDR3 length equals 15 residues. Germline V gene sequence: CDR1 SGHRS, CDR2 YFSETQ. The CDR3 protein is CASSLVTAGVETQYF. The CDR3 DNA follows: TGCGCCAGCAGCTTGGTGACAGCCGGGGTGGAGACCCAGTACTTC.

Comments on this clone: An end of the junction differs from the germline gene, which may be a read error. The chain carries TRBV6-5 and TRBJ2-1; D gene ambiguous. The CDR3 totals 12 residues. Germline CDR1 and CDR2: MNHEY and SVGAGI. The CDR3 protein is CASSHSYNEQFF. The CDR3 DNA follows: TGTGCCAGCAGTCACTCCTACAATGAGCAGTTCTTC.

J is TRBJ2-7 and V is TRBV27; TRBD1 matches 7 bases. CDR1 and CDR2 (germline): MNHEY, SMNVEV (reference sequence). J lost 4 bases, V lost 6 bases, and 9 bases had no gene match. The CDR3 contains 14 residues. In DNA form, the CDR3 reads TGTGCCAGCAGACCACGACAGGGCAAATACGAGCAGTACTTC. Translation: CASRPRQGKYEQYF.